This TCR beta chain was captured by sequencing in a study of T cell changes during pregnancy in multiple sclerosis. The assay was immunoSEQ multiplex PCR, and TCRdb's table has in-frame clones only and misses some. The sample has about 79,000 clones, just over 90% seen once. The CDR3 consists of 14 residues. Germline V gene lookup returns CDR1 ENHRY and CDR2 SYGVKD. V was pared by 3 bases and J by 7 bases, with 12 bases between. The sample was peripheral blood, taken in the second trimester of pregnancy. The V call is TRBV10-3, the J call TRBJ1-4, with a possible D match to TRBD1 (5 bases). The source of this sequence is a female donor in good health, enrolled as a control in a pregnancy study. This chain's CDR3 is CAISDVGHGEKLFF. CDR3 nucleotide sequence: TGTGCCATCAGTGATGTGGGGCATGGTGAAAAACTGTTTTTT.